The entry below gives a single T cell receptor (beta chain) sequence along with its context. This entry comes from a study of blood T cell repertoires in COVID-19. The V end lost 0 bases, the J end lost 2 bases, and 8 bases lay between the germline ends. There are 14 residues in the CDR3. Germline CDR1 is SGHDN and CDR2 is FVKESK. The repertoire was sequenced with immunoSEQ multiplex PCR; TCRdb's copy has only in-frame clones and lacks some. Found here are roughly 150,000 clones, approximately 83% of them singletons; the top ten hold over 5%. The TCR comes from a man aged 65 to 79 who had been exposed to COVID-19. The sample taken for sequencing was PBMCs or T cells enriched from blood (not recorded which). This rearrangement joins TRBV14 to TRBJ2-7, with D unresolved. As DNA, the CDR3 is TGTGCCAGCAGCCAAGAGTTCGGAGCCTACGAGCAGTACTTC. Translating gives CASSQEFGAYEQYF.